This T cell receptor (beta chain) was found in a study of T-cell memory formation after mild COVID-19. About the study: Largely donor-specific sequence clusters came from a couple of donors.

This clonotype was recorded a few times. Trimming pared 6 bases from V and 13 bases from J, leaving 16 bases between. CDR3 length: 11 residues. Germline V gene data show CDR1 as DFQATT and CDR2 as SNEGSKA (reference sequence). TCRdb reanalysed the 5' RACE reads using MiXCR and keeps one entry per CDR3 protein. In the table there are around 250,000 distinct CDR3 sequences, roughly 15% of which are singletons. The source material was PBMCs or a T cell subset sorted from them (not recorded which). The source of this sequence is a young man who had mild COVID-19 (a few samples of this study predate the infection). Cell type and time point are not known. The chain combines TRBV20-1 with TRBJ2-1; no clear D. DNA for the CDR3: TGCAGTGCGCCCCAGGCTGGCGACCAGTTCTTC. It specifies CSAPQAGDQFF.